These 30 T cell receptor beta chains share one sample of origin, sequenced in a study of OX40 agonist ivuxolimab in advanced cancers. The method was immunoSEQ multiplex PCR; TCRdb's version includes in-frame clones alone and lacks a portion of them. The sample includes some 59,000 clones, 75% to 90% seen only once; the top ten take 4.5% to 6%. Sequenced here: CD4+ or CD8+ T cells sorted from blood, sampled in a trial of the OX40 agonist ivuxolimab. Receptors were obtained from an adult with an advanced solid tumor such as melanoma, head and neck, liver or kidney cancer.

The J gene is TRBJ2-3, the V gene TRBV7-2; tentatively, D is TRBD2 (7 bases). Germline CDR1 is SGHTA and CDR2 is FQGNSA. Trimming removed 1 base at V and 12 bases at J, with 17 bases between. The CDR3 extends over 14 amino acids. CDR3 sequence reads: CASSLVAGAPSQYF. The CDR3 DNA reads TGTGCCAGCAGCTTAGTCGCGGGGGCCCCCAGCCAGTATTTT.

In this sample, this clone turned up once. This rearrangement joins TRBV4-1 to TRBJ2-1; the D gene is possibly TRBD1 (7 bases). The CDR3 is made up of 18 amino acids. From germline, CDR1 is MGHRA and CDR2 YSYEKL. V was pared by 1 base and J by 0 bases, with 16 bases between. For the CDR3, the DNA is TGCGCCAGCAGCCAAGTCGGAGGGGGCCTAAGCTCCTACAATGAGCAGTTCTTC. This gives the protein CASSQVGGGLSSYNEQFF.

The J gene is TRBJ1-4, the V gene TRBV7-2; possibly TRBD1 for D (5 bases). V was cut by 3 bases and J by 8 bases, with 13 bases left in between. This CDR3 has 14 residues. Per germline, CDR1 SGHTA and CDR2 FQGNSA. The CDR3 nucleotides are TGTGCCAGCAGCTTGGGGGGTCGTCCGGAAAAACTGTTTTTT. As protein: CASSLGGRPEKLFF.

The genes are TRBV5-1 and TRBJ2-2; 7 nucleotides match TRBD1. The V gene's germline CDR1 is SGHRS and CDR2 YFSETQ. This CDR3 region has 16 residues. V lost 4 bases and J lost 4; bases outside the gene matches: 10. The CDR3 DNA sequence: TGCGCCAGCAGCGCACACACCGCAGGGGGCACCGGGGAGCTGTTTTTT. Encoded protein: CASSAHTAGGTGELFF.

This chain uses TRBV19 with TRBJ1-1; 9 nucleotides match TRBD1. With V trimmed by 5 bases and J by 1 base, 11 bases remained unmatched. CDR1 and CDR2 from the germline V gene are LNHDA and SQIVND (reference sequence). This CDR3 is built from 17 residues. CDR3 amino acids: CASSLGTGTRTNTEAFF. Here the CDR3 DNA reads TGTGCCAGTAGTTTGGGGACAGGGACGCGGACGAACACTGAAGCTTTCTTT.

The V and J genes are TRBV6-6 and TRBJ2-2; 7 positions match TRBD1. This CDR3 has 15 residues. CDR1 and CDR2 from the germline V gene are MNHNY and SVGAGI (reference sequence). The J segment lost 5 bases and the V segment lost 6 bases, leaving 9 bases of the junction unmatched. The CDR3 is CASRPTGVNTGELFF. The DNA of the CDR3 is TGTGCCAGCAGACCAACAGGGGTGAATACCGGGGAGCTGTTTTTT.

V and J are TRBV6-6 and TRBJ2-7; D remains ambiguous. This CDR3 is built from 14 residues. Trimming pared 4 bases from V and 1 base from J, leaving 11 bases between. Germline CDR1 and CDR2: MNHNY and SVGAGI (reference sequence). The CDR3 is CASSFSGPSYEQYF. DNA for the CDR3: TGTGCCAGCAGTTTTTCCGGGCCGTCCTACGAGCAGTACTTC.

This chain uses TRBV6-5 with TRBJ1-2; TRBD1 matches 8 bases. Germline V gene sequence: CDR1 MNHEY, CDR2 SVGAGI. The V gene end was trimmed by 5 bases and the J gene end by 4 bases; junction bases not matched to a gene: 9. CDR3 length: 15 residues. The CDR3 reads CASSLRTGPSYGYTF. The CDR3 coding sequence is TGTGCCAGCAGTCTACGGACAGGGCCCTCCTATGGCTACACCTTC.

Details on this clone: A read error may account for a junction end that differs from germline. This rearrangement joins TRBV11-2 to TRBJ2-2; 8 nucleotides match TRBD2. CDR3 length: 16 residues. Germline lookup yields CDR1 SGHAT and CDR2 FQNNGV. Here the CDR3 reads CATSLAGPEGTGELFF. In DNA, the CDR3 is TGTGCCACCAGCCTAGCGGGCCCCGAGGGGACCGGGGAGCTGTTTTTT.

The gene calls are TRBV25-1 and TRBJ2-5; perhaps TRBD1 as D (6 bases). The CDR3 sequence is 14 residues long. Germline lookup yields CDR1 MGHDK and CDR2 SYGVNS. V lost 4 bases, J lost 0 bases, and 9 bases lay in between. The CDR3 DNA reads as TGTGCCAGCAGTGGGGACACCTACCAAGAGACCCAGTACTTC. Translation gives CASSGDTYQETQYF.

This clone was observed a handful of times. The J gene is TRBJ2-6, the V gene TRBV28; D gene unclear. V was trimmed by 5 bases and J by 2 bases, leaving 10 bases between them. This CDR3 spans 15 amino acids. Germline V gene lookup returns CDR1 MDHEN and CDR2 SYDVKM. The CDR3 DNA reads as TGTGCCAGCAGTCTGTGGGAAACTGGGGCCAACGTCCTGACTTTC. Its translation is CASSLWETGANVLTF.

The rearrangement joins TRBV18 to TRBJ2-3; no definite D call. The CDR3 has 11 amino acids. The V end was cut by 5 bases, the J end by 2 bases, with 2 bases between. Germline V gives CDR1 KGHSH, CDR2 LQKENI. CDR3 in amino acids: CASSDTDTQYF. The CDR3 coding sequence is TGTGCCAGCTCAGACACAGATACGCAGTATTTT.

This chain connects TRBV10-2 to TRBJ2-1; a possible D gene is TRBD1 (6 bases). Trimming removed 7 bases from V and 9 bases from J, with 16 bases in between. The CDR3 totals 13 residues. Germline V gene sequence: CDR1 WSHSY, CDR2 SAAADI. The CDR3, as DNA: TGCGCCAGCACCGGGACACAGCATGGTGAGCAGTTCTTC. It is translated as CASTGTQHGEQFF.

The chain couples TRBV6-5 to TRBJ2-7; 7 bases map to TRBD2. Germline lookup yields CDR1 MNHEY and CDR2 SVGAGI. V was clipped by 11 bases and J by 2 bases; unmatched bases: 12. The CDR3 sequence is 14 residues long. CDR3 sequence (DNA): TGTGCCCTTGTTAGCGGGTGGAGGACCTACGAGCAGTACTTC. Protein: CALVSGWRTYEQYF.

The chain employs TRBV11-2 and TRBJ2-5; 8 positions agree with TRBD1. The CDR3 covers 15 residues. Germline CDR1 is SGHAT and CDR2 is FQNNGV. Germline trimming cut 5 bases from V and 1 base from J; bases unmatched to any gene: 6. The CDR3 region is CASSRDRNVQETQYF. The CDR3 DNA reads TGTGCCAGCAGCCGGGACAGGAATGTCCAAGAGACCCAGTACTTC.

This sequence joins TRBV28 and TRBJ1-6; D might be TRBD1 (6 bases). This CDR3 comprises 15 residues. Trimming removed 10 bases from V and 8 bases from J, with 21 bases in between. Germline V gene lookup returns CDR1 MDHEN and CDR2 SYDVKM. The CDR3 here is CATPSRDTRDSPLHF. CDR3 in DNA: TGTGCCACCCCCAGTAGGGACACAAGGGATTCACCCCTCCACTTT.

The chain is built from TRBV28 and TRBJ1-2, with 7 positions matching TRBD1. The V segment lost 4 bases and the J segment 13 bases; nucleotides outside the gene matches: 9. This CDR3 has 12 residues. Germline CDR1 is MDHEN and CDR2 is SYDVKM. The CDR3 loop is CASSSTGVWGTF. CDR3 in DNA: TGTGCCAGCAGTTCTACAGGGGTCTGGGGCACCTTC.

The genes are TRBV6-6 and TRBJ2-1; a possible D gene is TRBD1 (5 bases). Germline V CDR1 and CDR2: MNHNY, SVGAGI (reference sequence). V was cut by 7 bases and J by 6 bases, with 13 bases left in between. The CDR3 consists of 13 residues. The DNA for the CDR3 is TGTGCCAGCACCCTCACAGGACGCAATGAGCAGTTCTTC. Its translation: CASTLTGRNEQFF.

The gene calls are TRBV30 and TRBJ1-6; tentatively, D is TRBD1 (6 bases). The CDR3 length is 15 residues. The germline gives CDR1 GTSNPN, CDR2 SVGIG (reference sequence). Deletions cut 1 base from V and 6 bases from J, with 13 bases between. The CDR3 bases are TGTGCCTGGAGTGGAGCAGGGGAGGGTAATTCACCCCTCCACTTT. Translation: CAWSGAGEGNSPLHF.

This clone came up once. The chain is built from TRBV16 and TRBJ2-2; D ambiguous. CDR3 size: 14 residues. Germline V CDR1 and CDR2: KGHSY, FQNENV. The V end was cut by 0 bases, the J end by 3 bases, with 5 bases between. The DNA for the CDR3 is TGTGCCAGCAGCCAATCCACTGACACCGGGGAGCTGTTTTTT. It yields the protein CASSQSTDTGELFF.

V and J are TRBV7-8 and TRBJ2-2; 7 nucleotides line up with TRBD1. V lost 6 bases and J lost 4; bases outside the gene matches: 8. CDR1 is SGHVS, CDR2 FQNEAQ, per germline. This CDR3 is built from 15 residues. This chain's CDR3 is CASSTTGTPTGELFF. The CDR3 bases are TGTGCCAGCAGTACGACAGGGACCCCCACCGGGGAGCTGTTTTTT.

This clone was counted between two and nine times. This chain joins TRBV2 and TRBJ2-1; 16 bases match TRBD2. The trim removed 6 bases at V and 3 bases at J, leaving 14 bases unmatched. Germline V lookup: CDR1 SNHLY, CDR2 FYNNEI. The CDR3 is 20 amino acids. The CDR3: CASRGSPGLAGGRNYNEQFF. The CDR3 coding sequence is TGTGCCAGCAGGGGAAGTCCGGGACTAGCGGGGGGGCGCAACTACAATGAGCAGTTCTTC.

This clone was detected only a few times. The rearrangement uses TRBV9 and TRBJ1-3; D is unclear. Trimming took off 4 bases at V and 1 base at J, with 3 bases between the two ends. Per the germline V gene, CDR1 is SGDLS and CDR2 is YYNGEE. This CDR3 is 12 amino acids long. The CDR3 here is CASSRSGNTIYF. The CDR3 nucleotides read TGTGCCAGCAGCAGGTCTGGAAACACCATATATTTT.

J is TRBJ1-5 and V is TRBV19; TRBD1 aligns across 9 bases. The CDR3 is 18 amino acids. Trimming cost V 5 bases and J 0 bases; bases outside gene matches: 11. Germline CDR1 and CDR2: LNHDA and SQIVND (reference sequence). CDR3 protein: CASSPGQGITYSNQPQHF. The DNA of the CDR3 is TGTGCCAGTAGTCCCGGACAGGGGATAACGTATAGCAATCAGCCCCAGCATTTT.

This clone was counted between two and nine times. The rearrangement joins TRBV14 to TRBJ2-5; D remains ambiguous. This CDR3 is built from 14 residues. Trimming stripped 6 bases from V and 1 base from J, with 12 bases between. Germline V CDR1 and CDR2: SGHDN, FVKESK. The CDR3 region has the DNA TGTGCCAGCAGTCCGGCCAACAGCCAAGAGACCCAGTACTTC. This codes for CASSPANSQETQYF.

This CDR3 reads CASRGLAGETQYF. In DNA, the CDR3 is TGTGCCAGCAGAGGACTAGCTGGAGAGACCCAGTACTTC. V gene TRBV27 combines with J gene TRBJ2-5; 8 bases are shared with TRBD2. The length of the CDR3 is 13 residues. Losses at the gene ends were 6 bases for V and 4 bases for J; bases not matched to a gene: 4. The germline V gene has CDR1 MNHEY and CDR2 SMNVEV (reference sequence).

The chain recombines TRBV7-2 with TRBJ2-3, with 11 bases fitting TRBD2. Germline values: CDR1 SGHTA, CDR2 FQGNSA. The CDR3 length is 16 residues. V trimming: 5 bases; J trimming: 4 bases; junction bases outside the gene matches: 8. The CDR3 bases are TGTGCCAGCAGCCTAAGACTAGCGGGGAGGTCAGATACGCAGTATTTT. This sequence encodes CASSLRLAGRSDTQYF.

The chain links TRBV19 to TRBJ1-1, with D perhaps matching TRBD1 (6 bases). V lost 5 bases and J lost 0, with 10 bases in between. CDR1 and CDR2 (germline): LNHDA, SQIVND (reference sequence). This CDR3 has 14 residues. CDR3 protein: CASSQRGMNTEAFF. The CDR3, as DNA: TGTGCCAGTAGTCAAAGGGGGATGAACACTGAAGCTTTCTTT.

The gene calls are TRBV5-1 and TRBJ1-4; D call uncertain. This CDR3 has 15 amino acids. The germline gives CDR1 SGHRS, CDR2 YFSETQ. Trimming shortened V by 0 bases and J by 7 bases, and 13 bases separated the two germline ends. The CDR3 protein is CASSLGGYDSEKLFF. CDR3 DNA: TGCGCCAGCAGCTTGGGAGGTTACGATTCTGAAAAACTGTTTTTT.

This rearrangement joins TRBV7-3 to TRBJ1-2; D remains ambiguous. This CDR3 is 12 amino acids long. The germline V and J ends were trimmed by 8 bases and 0 bases, with 7 bases remaining between them. The V gene's germline CDR1 is SGHTA and CDR2 FQGTGA. The CDR3 region is CASPPPNYGYTF. In nucleotides, the CDR3 is TGTGCCAGCCCCCCCCCTAACTATGGCTACACCTTC.